This TCR beta chain came from a study of shared clonotypes between healthy human individuals. Study at large: The study enrolled a couple of women and a few men aged 18 to 49. Per donor, CD8 memory used one plate, CD8 naive used two, CD4 memory used three and CD4 naive used three. General study results and limits: For naive CD4 cells, roughly 5.5% of clonotypes were shared across a few donors.

CD45RO-negative, CCR7-positively selected cells formed the naive CD8 fraction, excluding terminally differentiated effector memory CD45RA+ cells. This clone was seen only once. Its cognate antigen is unknown. In the original analysis: From ImmunoSEQ came sequences covering only the junction and carrying no quality scores, so filtering differed. Produced via immunoSEQ multiplex PCR; TCRdb's table is partial and in-frame only. V and J calls and clone size are those listed in that table; D and trimming were worked out from the DNA. The sample holds approximately 720,000 clones, approximately 90% seen once. The V end lost 2 bases, the J end lost 4 bases, and 14 bases lay between the germline ends. Per the germline V gene, CDR1 is SEHNR and CDR2 is FQNEAQ (reference sequence). The CDR3 covers 15 residues.

The sample consisted of naive CD8+ T cells sorted from blood. The TCR was taken from a young man in good health. This sequence joins TRBV7-9 and TRBJ2-5; D gene ambiguous. The DNA of the CDR3 is TGTGCCAGCAGCTTAATTCTGGAATCGGGAGAGACCCAGTACTTC. It translates to CASSLILESGETQYF.